The 18 T cell receptor beta chains below were found in one sample sequenced in a study of cytomegalovirus exposure and HLA in healthy donors. PCR employed 60 Vbeta and 13 Jbeta primers. TCRdb's copy holds only in-frame clones and misses some; the assay was immunoSEQ multiplex PCR. The sample includes approximately 210,000 clones, 81% of them seen just once. Sequencing was performed on PBMCs. Receptors were obtained from a man between 18 and 29 years old in good health and CMV-seronegative.

The rearrangement links TRBV5-8 to TRBJ2-3; D possibly corresponds to TRBD1 (6 bases). The V end lost 4 bases, the J end lost 1 base, and 19 bases lay between the germline ends. Germline CDR1 reads SGHTS; CDR2 reads YDEGEE. This CDR3 comprises 17 residues. The CDR3 here is CASSLGTRGTGTDTQYF. As DNA, the CDR3 is TGTGCCAGCAGCCTGGGGACCAGGGGTACCGGCACAGATACGCAGTATTTT.

The chain is built from TRBV27 and TRBJ1-5; 9 bases fit TRBD1. The CDR3 totals 21 residues. Germline values: CDR1 MNHEY, CDR2 SMNVEV (reference sequence). V gave up 5 bases and J gave up 4 bases; unmatched junction bases: 24. The CDR3 loop reads CASSPVRTGTGIRTTNQPQHF. The DNA of the CDR3 is TGTGCCAGCAGTCCAGTCCGTACCGGGACAGGGATTCGCACCACAAATCAGCCCCAGCATTTT.

The V call is TRBV4-3, the J call TRBJ1-2, with 7 bases identical to TRBD1. The V segment lost 4 bases and the J segment 11 bases; nucleotides outside the gene matches: 16. Germline loops: CDR1 LGHNA, CDR2 YSLEER. CDR3 size: 15 residues. DNA for the CDR3: TGCGCCAGCAGCCGAGAGGGACAGCTGGATCGATCTTACACCTTC. Its translation: CASSREGQLDRSYTF.

The sample holds a few counts of this clone. The chain uses TRBV10-3 and TRBJ2-2; 14 nucleotides line up with TRBD2. Germline V gene lookup returns CDR1 ENHRY and CDR2 SYGVKD. The ends lost 6 bases at V and 4 bases at J; junction bases unmatched: 10. The CDR3 covers 18 residues. This chain's CDR3 is CAISPGTSGSGGTGELFF. In DNA, the CDR3 is TGTGCCATCAGCCCCGGGACTAGCGGGAGCGGGGGCACCGGGGAGCTGTTTTTT.

This clone has a handful of counts. Mismatch with germline at one junction end may stem from a read error. The chain employs TRBV7-9 and TRBJ2-7; D is perhaps TRBD2 (6 bases). Germline CDR1 reads SEHNR; CDR2 reads FQNEAQ (reference sequence). The CDR3 is made up of 15 amino acids. Here the CDR3 DNA reads TGTTCCAGCAGCCACGGGCGGTGGGACTCGGACGAGCAGTACTTC. Translated: CSSSHGRWDSDEQYF. Full variable domain (missing parts from reference TRBV7-9 and TRBJ2-7): DTGVSQNPRHKITKRGQNVTFRCDPISEHNRLYWYRQTLGQGPEFLTYFQNEAQLEKSRLLSDRFSAERPKGSFSTLEIQRTEQGDSAMYLCSSSHGRWDSDEQYFGPGTRLTVT.

The chain couples TRBV18 to TRBJ2-5; D might be TRBD2 (7 bases). This CDR3 is built from 14 residues. V lost 2 bases and J 1 base, leaving 8 bases between the germline ends. Germline V gene sequence: CDR1 KGHSH, CDR2 LQKENI. The CDR3 DNA is TGTGCCAGCTCACCAGCGGGGGCCCAAGAGACCCAGTACTTC. The encoded protein is CASSPAGAQETQYF.

V gene TRBV7-2 combines with J gene TRBJ2-5; 9 bases align to TRBD1. This CDR3 is 17 amino acids long. Germline V gene data show CDR1 as SGHTA and CDR2 as FQGNSA. V trimming: 1 base; J trimming: 5 bases; junction bases outside the gene matches: 11. The CDR3 here is CASSLVRAGQGGETQYF. The CDR3 DNA reads as TGTGCCAGCAGCTTAGTGAGGGCGGGACAGGGCGGTGAGACCCAGTACTTC.

This clone was observed a single time. This chain uses TRBV27 with TRBJ2-5, with D possibly TRBD2 on 5 matching bases. Germline values: CDR1 MNHEY, CDR2 SMNVEV (reference sequence). The germline V and J ends were trimmed by 0 bases and 3 bases, with 5 bases remaining between them. The CDR3 totals 13 residues. Here the CDR3 reads CASSLSREETQYF. DNA for the CDR3: TGTGCCAGCAGTTTATCGAGGGAAGAGACCCAGTACTTC.

V usage is TRBV29-1 and J usage is TRBJ1-2, with 7 bases that match TRBD1. Germline V gene lookup returns CDR1 SQVTM and CDR2 ANQGSEA. The CDR3 loop spans 13 amino acids. V trimming: 4 bases; J trimming: 3 bases; junction bases outside the gene matches: 5. CDR3 region: CSVGSGGDYGYTF. In nucleotides, the CDR3 is TGCAGCGTTGGGTCAGGGGGAGACTATGGCTACACCTTC. Drawing the rest from reference TRBV29-1 and TRBJ1-2, the complete variable domain is SAVISQKPSRDICQRGTSLTIQCQVDSQVTMMFWYRQQPGQSLTLIATANQGSEATYESGFVIDKFPISRPNLTFSTLTVSNMSPEDSSIYLCSVGSGGDYGYTFGSGTRLTVV.

The chain recombines TRBV5-8 with TRBJ2-3; 7 bases are a match to TRBD1. The germline gives CDR1 SGHTS, CDR2 YDEGEE. CDR3 length: 15 amino acids. Trimming cost V 4 bases and J 6 bases; bases outside gene matches: 11. The CDR3 sequence: CASSRRDRGRDTQYF. The CDR3 DNA is TGTGCCAGCAGCCGCCGGGACAGAGGCAGGGATACGCAGTATTTT.

CDR3 nucleotides: TGCGCCAGCAGCCCGCGCGGCGCCATGACTGAAGCTTTCTTT. Protein: CASSPRGAMTEAFF. This chain connects TRBV5-1 to TRBJ1-1; D is uncertain. Germline V gene data show CDR1 as SGHRS and CDR2 as YFSETQ. This CDR3 region has 14 residues. With 4 bases removed from V and 5 bases from J, the gap between germline ends came to 15 bases.

V gene TRBV15 combines with J gene TRBJ2-7; 7 bases map to TRBD2. The V and J ends lost 0 bases and 3 bases, in that order; junction bases with no gene match: 5. This CDR3 has 15 residues. CDR1 is LNHNV, CDR2 YYDKDF, per germline (reference sequence). DNA for the CDR3: TGTGCCACCAGCAGAGAGAGCGGGGAGGGCTACGAGCAGTACTTC. Its protein product is CATSRESGEGYEQYF. Complete variable domain (other parts from reference TRBV15 and TRBJ2-7): DAMVIQNPRYQVTQFGKPVTLSCSQTLNHNVMYWYQQKSSQAPKLLFHYYDKDFNNEADTPDNFQSRRPNTSFCFLDIRSPGLGDTAMYLCATSRESGEGYEQYFGPGTRLTVT.

The chain carries TRBV7-2 and TRBJ2-7, with 11 nucleotides matching TRBD2. After removal of 5 bases from V and 0 bases from J, the junction contained 3 bases not matched to a gene. CDR1 is SGHTA and CDR2 is FQGNSA in the germline V gene. This CDR3 has 15 residues. The DNA for the CDR3 is TGTGCCAGCAGCCGGACTAGCGGGTTCTCCTACGAGCAGTACTTC. This translates into CASSRTSGFSYEQYF. Supplemented by reference TRBV7-2 and TRBJ2-7, the full variable domain reads GAGVSQSPSNKVTEKGKDVELRCDPISGHTALYWYRQSLGQGLEFLIYFQGNSAPDKSGLPSDRFSAERTGGSVSTLTIQRTQQEDSAVYLCASSRTSGFSYEQYFGPGTRLTVT.

The rearrangement joins TRBV7-9 to TRBJ2-1; 8 bases agree with TRBD1. Unmatched junction bases numbered 5, after V lost 4 bases and J lost 0 bases. This CDR3 comprises 16 residues. CDR1 and CDR2 (germline): SEHNR, FQNEAQ (reference sequence). The CDR3 bases are TGTGCCAGCAGCTCCCGAACAGGGGGCTCCTACAATGAGCAGTTCTTC. Its translation: CASSSRTGGSYNEQFF.

The V call is TRBV4-1, the J call TRBJ2-4; 7 bases line up with TRBD1. The V and J ends lost 1 base and 8 bases, in that order; junction bases with no gene match: 8. This CDR3 region has 15 residues. The germline gives CDR1 MGHRA, CDR2 YSYEKL. The CDR3 loop reads CASSQATGAFDIQYF. CDR3 nucleotide sequence: TGCGCCAGCAGCCAAGCTACAGGGGCTTTTGACATTCAGTACTTC.

The V and J genes are TRBV6-1 and TRBJ1-5; D gene unclear. The V and J ends lost 1 base and 5 bases respectively, with 9 bases between them. The CDR3 runs to 14 residues. The germline V gene has CDR1 MNHNS and CDR2 SASEGT. The CDR3 DNA is TGTGCCAGCAGTGAAGGGGTGGAGTATCAGCCCCAGCATTTT. Translation gives CASSEGVEYQPQHF.

The rearrangement links TRBV29-1 to TRBJ1-2; D not resolved. Trimming removed 7 bases at V and 3 bases at J, with 18 bases between. Germline V gives CDR1 SQVTM, CDR2 ANQGSEA. CDR3 length: 14 residues. As DNA, the CDR3 is TGCAGCGCAAATTCGGGGAGACTTGACTATGGCTACACCTTC. It codes for CSANSGRLDYGYTF. Full variable domain (rest looked up from reference TRBV29-1 and TRBJ1-2): SAVISQKPSRDICQRGTSLTIQCQVDSQVTMMFWYRQQPGQSLTLIATANQGSEATYESGFVIDKFPISRPNLTFSTLTVSNMSPEDSSIYLCSANSGRLDYGYTFGSGTRLTVV.

On this clone itself: At one of its ends the junction is not consistent with the germline gene, which may arise from a read error. This chain joins TRBV7-7 and TRBJ2-5; TRBD2 matches 7 bases. The CDR3 consists of 15 residues. Looked up from germline, CDR1 is SSHAT and CDR2 is FNYEAQ (reference sequence). The CDR3 here is CASSRLAREGETQYF. The CDR3 coding sequence is TGTGCTAGCAGCCGACTAGCCCGAGAGGGAGAGACCCAGTACTTC. Together with reference TRBV7-7 and TRBJ2-5, the CDR3 gives the full variable domain: GAGVSQSPRYKVTKRGQDVTLRCDPISSHATLYWYQQALGQGPEFLTYFNYEAQPDKSGLPSDRFSAERPEGSISTLTIQRTEQRDSAMYRCASSRLAREGETQYFGPGTRLLVL.